This T cell receptor (beta chain) was recorded in a study of CD8+ T cells in alopecia areata. Turning to the study itself: Treatment comprised oral tofacitinib, 5 to 10 mg twice daily, in treated patients. Study-level results: Shared TCR sequences were less clear between patients than in mice, possibly partly from HLA diversity.

Treatment here: oral pan-JAK inhibitor, 5-10 mg twice daily. Sampling of alopecia areata patients yielded lesional scalp punch biopsies as well as peripheral blood. Following extraction, RNA underwent reverse transcription to cDNA, which served as the sequencing template. The protocol was immunoSEQ multiplex PCR, while the TCRdb copy is restricted to in-frame clones and leaves out a portion. Of 100,000 to 140,000 clones in the sample, 84% were seen once. About this clone itself: What it binds is not known.

Germline loops: CDR1 SGHDT, CDR2 YYEEEE. After removal of 4 bases from V and 0 bases from J, the junction contained 10 bases not matched to a gene. CDR3 length: 17 residues. This rearrangement joins TRBV5-6 to TRBJ2-1; 7 bases are shared with TRBD1. Source: CD8+ T cells sorted from blood, taken at week 24, from a patient treated with tofacitinib. The origin of this receptor is a human donor with alopecia areata. The CDR3 reads CASSMRQGQSSYNEQFF. Written as DNA, the CDR3 is TGTGCCAGCAGCATGCGACAGGGCCAGAGCTCCTACAATGAGCAGTTCTTC.